The 14 T cell receptor beta chains below come from one sample, sequenced in a study of shared clonotypes between healthy human individuals. Sequencing was performed with immunoSEQ multiplex PCR; in TCRdb, only in-frame clones are kept and a portion is missing. The sample comprises about 2 million clones, roughly 95% of which are singletons, and about 1.1% rests with the top ten. Naive-designated CD8 cells lacked CD45RO, were positively enriched for CCR7, and omitted terminally differentiated effector memory CD45RA+ cells. What was sequenced was naive CD8+ T cells sorted from blood. Receptors originate from a man aged 18 to 30 in good health.

The rearrangement uses TRBV30 and TRBJ1-4; 7 bases map to TRBD1. This CDR3 region has 14 residues. The V and J ends lost 8 bases and 0 bases, in that order; junction bases with no gene match: 6. Germline V gives CDR1 GTSNPN, CDR2 SVGIG (reference sequence). The CDR3 coding sequence is TGTGCCGGGCAGGGGGGAACAACTAATGAAAAACTGTTTTTT. Translating gives CAGQGGTTNEKLFF. The full variable domain, its missing parts supplied by reference TRBV30 and TRBJ1-4, is SQTIHQWPATLVQPVGSPLSLECTVEGTSNPNLYWYRQAAGRGLQLLFYSVGIGQISSEVPQNLSASRPQDRQFILSSKKLLLSDSGFYLCAGQGGTTNEKLFFGSGTQLSVL.

The V and J genes are TRBV6-1 and TRBJ2-7; D unresolved. The germline CDR1 and CDR2 sequences are MNHNS and SASEGT. This CDR3 has 13 residues. The V gene lost 5 bases and the J gene lost 4 bases, with 12 bases spanning the gap. Here the CDR3 reads CASSIKGPYEQYF. The CDR3 DNA reads as TGTGCCAGCAGTATAAAGGGCCCGTACGAGCAGTACTTC.

The chain is built from TRBV28 and TRBJ1-1; TRBD1 might be the D (6 bases). V was shortened by 5 bases and J by 3 bases, with 16 bases between the two germline ends. The CDR3 spans 15 residues. Germline V gene data show CDR1 as MDHEN and CDR2 as SYDVKM. The chain's CDR3 is CASSGHREVDTEAFF. In DNA, the CDR3 is TGTGCCAGCAGTGGTCACAGGGAGGTTGACACTGAAGCTTTCTTT.

The rearrangement joins TRBV4-1 to TRBJ2-1; a weak D match, TRBD1 (5 bases). CDR3 length: 15 amino acids. Germline lookup yields CDR1 MGHRA and CDR2 YSYEKL. The V end was cut by 5 bases, the J end by 8 bases, with 19 bases between. The CDR3 region has the DNA TGCGCCAGCAGCGGGTTAGGCAGGGTTGACGATGAGCAGTTCTTC. This translates into CASSGLGRVDDEQFF.

This chain connects TRBV10-3 to TRBJ2-7; D gene ambiguous. This CDR3 has 15 amino acids. Trimming stripped 0 bases from V and 3 bases from J, with 12 bases between. CDR1 ENHRY and CDR2 SYGVKD come from the germline V gene. In DNA, the CDR3 is TGTGCCATCAGTGAGTCAAGTGACATTCTCTACGAGCAGTACTTC. Translating gives CAISESSDILYEQYF.

This clone was seen just once. The gene calls are TRBV27 and TRBJ2-1; perhaps TRBD1 as D (6 bases). The length of the CDR3 is 15 residues. Trimming cost V 5 bases and J 4 bases, with 15 bases left between them. Per germline, CDR1 MNHEY and CDR2 SMNVEV (reference sequence). The CDR3 nucleotides read TGTGCCAGCAGTCCCGGGACATACGATTACAATGAGCAGTTCTTC. This sequence encodes CASSPGTYDYNEQFF.

The genes are TRBV19 and TRBJ2-6; D may be TRBD1 or TRBD2 (5 bases each). From germline, CDR1 is LNHDA and CDR2 SQIVND (reference sequence). This CDR3 is 19 amino acids long. Trimming pared 5 bases from V and 0 bases from J, leaving 20 bases between. CDR3 region: CASSQWAGTEGSGANVLTF. CDR3 nucleotide sequence: TGTGCCAGTAGTCAATGGGCCGGGACGGAAGGCTCTGGGGCCAACGTCCTGACTTTC.

This clone has more than one count but fewer than ten. Within the sample, other DNA sequences also encode this same CDR3. The chain is built from TRBV9 and TRBJ2-7; D possibly matches TRBD1 or TRBD2 (5 bases each). CDR3 length equals 14 residues. From germline, CDR1 is SGDLS and CDR2 YYNGEE. V was shortened by 0 bases and J by 0 bases, with 7 bases between the two germline ends. The CDR3 bases are TGTGCCAGCAGCGTAGGGGGGAACTCCTACGAGCAGTACTTC. Translating it yields CASSVGGNSYEQYF.

Comments on this clone: Different DNA sequences within this sample yield the same CDR3. This chain joins TRBV6-6 and TRBJ2-7, with 7 bases fitting TRBD1. The CDR3 covers 12 residues. CDR1 is MNHNY, CDR2 SVGAGI, per germline (reference sequence). Trimming cost V 5 bases and J 3 bases; bases outside gene matches: 1. CDR3: CASSRDSYEQYF. For the CDR3, the DNA is TGTGCCAGCAGTCGGGACAGCTACGAGCAGTACTTC.

This chain links TRBV27 with TRBJ2-7; D gene unclear. CDR3 length: 13 amino acids. The ends were cut back, 11 bases at V and 2 bases at J, with 16 bases in the middle. Germline loops: CDR1 MNHEY, CDR2 SMNVEV (reference sequence). CDR3 amino acids: CAAGLGLPYEQYF. CDR3 nucleotides: TGTGCCGCCGGGCTGGGCCTCCCCTACGAGCAGTACTTC.

J is TRBJ1-5 and V is TRBV19, with unresolved D. Trimming removed 4 bases from V and 2 bases from J, with 9 bases in between. This CDR3 is built from 14 residues. Looked up from germline, CDR1 is LNHDA and CDR2 is SQIVND (reference sequence). In DNA, the CDR3 is TGTGCCAGTAGTAGGACCATTGGCAATCAGCCCCAGCATTTT. Its protein product is CASSRTIGNQPQHF. Full variable domain (outside the CDR3, taken from reference TRBV19 and TRBJ1-5): DGGITQSPKYLFRKEGQNVTLSCEQNLNHDAMYWYRQDPGQGLRLIYYSQIVNDFQKGDIAEGYSVSREKKESFPLTVTSAQKNPTAFYLCASSRTIGNQPQHFGDGTRLSIL.

The V call is TRBV28, the J call TRBJ1-5, with D possibly matching TRBD1 (6 bases). The length of the CDR3 is 14 residues. V lost 4 bases and J lost 6, with 13 bases in between. CDR1 is MDHEN, CDR2 SYDVKM, per germline. The CDR3 DNA is TGTGCCAGCAGTTACAGGGACGGCGTTCAGCCCCAGCATTTT. This codes for CASSYRDGVQPQHF.

The chain carries TRBV4-1 and TRBJ2-3; D remains ambiguous. CDR1 MGHRA and CDR2 YSYEKL come from the germline V gene. V was trimmed by 0 bases and J by 6 bases, leaving 10 bases between them. The CDR3 is made up of 14 amino acids. CDR3 in DNA: TGCGCCAGCAGCCAAGAGTTCGTCCAGGATACGCAGTATTTT. It codes for CASSQEFVQDTQYF.

The V gene is TRBV6-1, the J gene TRBJ1-4; D is perhaps TRBD1 (6 bases). V gave up 6 bases and J gave up 5 bases, with 10 bases separating them. The germline gives CDR1 MNHNS, CDR2 SASEGT. CDR3 size: 13 residues. The CDR3 coding sequence is TGTGCCAGCAGGGGAGGGGGGAATGAAAAACTGTTTTTT. Its translation: CASRGGGNEKLFF.